The 26 T cell receptor beta chains presented below share a single source sample, sequenced in a study of human T cells and chemical hapten exposure. TCRdb used MiXCR to reprocess the RACE reads, holding one entry per CDR3 protein. The table includes fewer than 100,000 distinct CDR3 sequences, about 9.2% detected once. As to time point: healthy volunteer bleed at 6 weeks. Unfractionated whole blood was the source of the extracted total RNA. Specimen: whole blood. These TCRs come from a female donor in good health. Some clones in this sample may be carry-over from other donors' samples.

This sequence joins TRBV7-2 and TRBJ1-6; D unresolved. Trimming removed 4 bases at V and 0 bases at J, with 16 bases between. Germline assignment: CDR1 SGHTA and CDR2 FQGNSA. The CDR3 has 18 amino acids. The CDR3: CASSSKDSRVSYNSPLHF. DNA of the CDR3: TGTGCCAGCAGCTCAAAAGATTCGCGCGTCTCCTATAATTCACCCCTCCACTTT.

Ten or more counts support this clonotype. The V gene is TRBV27, the J gene TRBJ1-1; no clear D gene. The germline V gene encodes CDR1 MNHEY and CDR2 SMNVEV (reference sequence). V was trimmed by 5 bases and J by 10 bases, leaving 20 bases between them. The CDR3 loop spans 14 amino acids. This CDR3 is CASSLRRVGSRAFF. Written as DNA, the CDR3 is TGTGCCAGCAGTCTACGGAGGGTGGGGTCTAGAGCTTTCTTT.

In this sample, this clonotype turned up many times. The chain combines TRBV5-1 with TRBJ1-1, with 9 bases fitting TRBD1. The V gene end was trimmed by 2 bases and the J gene end by 5 bases; junction bases not matched to a gene: 1. This CDR3 is built from 13 residues. Germline V CDR1 and CDR2: SGHRS, YFSETQ. This CDR3 is CASSFGQGTEAFF. The CDR3 DNA sequence: TGCGCCAGCAGCTTCGGACAGGGGACTGAAGCTTTCTTT.

This clonotype was seen a few times. The rearrangement uses TRBV27 and TRBJ2-7; tentative D call: TRBD2 (7 bases). Trimming left V 3 bases short and J 1 base short, with 16 bases between. CDR3 length equals 16 residues. From germline, CDR1 is MNHEY and CDR2 SMNVEV (reference sequence). The CDR3 protein is CASSFRGATGSYEQYF. DNA of the CDR3: TGTGCCAGCAGTTTTCGGGGGGCGACTGGGTCCTACGAGCAGTACTTC.

This clonotype was seen at least ten times. The chain employs TRBV29-1 and TRBJ1-1, with D hard to call. This CDR3 contains 13 residues. Germline lookup yields CDR1 SQVTM and CDR2 ANQGSEA. The V end lost 3 bases, the J end lost 1 base, and 9 bases lay between the germline ends. The CDR3 loop is CSVDTEANTEAFF. Written as DNA, the CDR3 is TGCAGCGTTGACACAGAAGCGAACACTGAAGCTTTCTTT.

This clonotype was counted ten times or more. This chain joins TRBV6-5 and TRBJ2-7, with a weak D call TRBD1 (6 bases). Germline CDR1 reads MNHEY; CDR2 reads SVGAGI. Trimming took 3 bases from V and 0 from J, leaving 18 bases between them. The CDR3 totals 17 residues. CDR3 protein: CASSYRWGQAISYEQYF. As DNA, the CDR3 is TGTGCCAGCAGTTATCGGTGGGGACAAGCAATCTCCTACGAGCAGTACTTC.

This clonotype was seen repeatedly, ten times or more. The chain couples TRBV7-6 to TRBJ1-6; the D is unclear. This CDR3 contains 14 residues. Germline values: CDR1 SGHVS, CDR2 FNYEAQ. The V gene lost 5 bases and the J gene lost 7 bases, with 12 bases spanning the gap. CDR3 nucleotide sequence: TGTGCCAGCAGCCCCGATCAAGGAAATTCACCCCTCCACTTT. Its translation: CASSPDQGNSPLHF. The full variable domain, with the rest looked up from reference TRBV7-6 and TRBJ1-6, is GAGVSQSPRYKVTKRGQDVALRCDPISGHVSLYWYRQALGQGPEFLTYFNYEAQQDKSGLPNDRFSAERPEGSISTLTIQRTEQRDSAMYRCASSPDQGNSPLHFGNGTRLTVT.

This clonotype appeared many times. This sequence joins TRBV2 and TRBJ1-2, with D perhaps matching TRBD1 (5 bases). CDR1 is SNHLY and CDR2 is FYNNEI in the germline V gene. V was clipped by 4 bases and J by 6 bases, with 6 bases between them. The length of the CDR3 is 11 residues. The CDR3 spells CASSVGDGYTF. The CDR3 DNA reads as TGTGCCAGCAGTGTAGGGGATGGCTACACCTTC.

This clonotype has at least ten counts. V and J are TRBV20-1 and TRBJ2-1, with 8 nucleotides matching TRBD1. Germline V gives CDR1 DFQATT, CDR2 SNEGSKA (reference sequence). There are 14 residues in the CDR3. The V gene end was trimmed by 0 bases and the J gene end by 4 bases; junction bases not matched to a gene: 2. CDR3 nucleotide sequence: TGCAGTGCTAGAGAGACAGGGGATTACAATGAGCAGTTCTTC. Encoded protein: CSARETGDYNEQFF.

This clonotype was detected many times. V and J are TRBV5-1 and TRBJ1-2; the match to TRBD1 covers 10 bases. The length of the CDR3 is 14 residues. The J segment lost 6 bases and the V segment lost 3 bases, leaving 5 bases of the junction unmatched. Germline lookup yields CDR1 SGHRS and CDR2 YFSETQ. For the CDR3, the DNA is TGCGCCAGCAGCTCGGAAGGGACAGGGGATGGCTACACCTTC. Amino acids: CASSSEGTGDGYTF.

This clonotype has a count of ten or more. This CDR3 is CASSMRQGRDNEQFF. The CDR3 coding sequence is TGTGCCAGTAGTATGAGACAGGGTAGGGACAATGAGCAGTTCTTC. This sequence joins TRBV19 and TRBJ2-1; 7 bases are a match to TRBD1. From germline, CDR1 is LNHDA and CDR2 SQIVND (reference sequence). There are 15 residues in the CDR3. V lost 3 bases and J lost 5; bases outside the gene matches: 7.

There are many counts of this clonotype. The rearrangement uses TRBV20-1 and TRBJ1-1; D call uncertain. Germline CDR1 reads DFQATT; CDR2 reads SNEGSKA (reference sequence). The length of the CDR3 is 12 residues. V gave up 6 bases and J gave up 4 bases, with 12 bases separating them. The CDR3 region has the DNA TGCAGTGCCGCGACATCGACCACTGAAGCTTTCTTT. Encoded protein: CSAATSTTEAFF.

This clonotype was seen a few times. The chain recombines TRBV27 with TRBJ2-6; D may correspond to TRBD1 or TRBD2 (5 bases each). Germline CDR1 reads MNHEY; CDR2 reads SMNVEV (reference sequence). CDR3 size: 17 residues. Trimming removed 5 bases from V and 0 bases from J, with 14 bases in between. The CDR3 region is CASSPSVGDSGANVLTF. CDR3 DNA: TGTGCCAGCAGTCCCAGTGTGGGGGACTCTGGGGCCAACGTCCTGACTTTC.

This clonotype was picked up a small number of times. V is TRBV29-1 and J is TRBJ2-7, with unresolved D. The CDR3 length is 13 residues. V lost 5 bases and J 0 bases, leaving 11 bases between the germline ends. The germline V gene has CDR1 SQVTM and CDR2 ANQGSEA. In nucleotides, the CDR3 is TGCAGCGTTATTCCGGGCTACTCCTACGAGCAGTACTTC. Translation: CSVIPGYSYEQYF.

This clonotype was recorded a few times. The chain has TRBV6-2 or TRBV6-3 and TRBJ2-3; 12 bases are shared with TRBD2. Germline V CDR1 and CDR2: MNHEY, SVGEGT. The CDR3 is 17 residues long. Unmatched junction bases numbered 11, after V lost 5 bases and J lost 5 bases. CDR3 loop: CASSLRLAGARIDTQYF. The CDR3, as DNA: TGTGCCAGCAGTCTACGACTAGCGGGGGCTCGCATAGATACGCAGTATTTT.

This clonotype was detected only a few times. V usage is TRBV12-5 and J usage is TRBJ2-1, with D maybe TRBD1 (6 bases). Trimming removed 6 bases at V and 4 bases at J, with 13 bases between. The CDR3 length is 14 residues. CDR1 is LGHNT and CDR2 is FRNRAP in the germline V gene. This chain's CDR3 is CASGPYRVYNEQFF. In DNA, the CDR3 is TGTGCTAGTGGACCATACAGGGTATACAATGAGCAGTTCTTC.

The table lists this clonotype with a few counts. This chain links TRBV7-9 with TRBJ2-2; D perhaps matches TRBD2 (5 bases). The V gene's germline CDR1 is SEHNR and CDR2 FQNEAQ (reference sequence). The CDR3 spans 15 residues. V lost 11 bases to trimming and J lost 4 bases, with 20 bases between them. The CDR3 loop reads CAFPGGPSFTGELFF. CDR3 sequence (DNA): TGTGCCTTTCCCGGAGGACCCAGCTTCACCGGGGAGCTGTTTTTT.

This sequence joins TRBV7-8 and TRBJ1-1, with D possibly TRBD1 on 5 matching bases. The CDR3 is made up of 13 amino acids. V was shortened by 7 bases and J by 3 bases, with 12 bases between the two germline ends. CDR1 is SGHVS and CDR2 is FQNEAQ in the germline V gene. CDR3 sequence reads: CASNPAGDTEAFF. CDR3 sequence (DNA): TGTGCCAGCAACCCTGCGGGGGACACTGAAGCTTTCTTT.

In this sample, this clonotype turned up many times. The genes are TRBV25-1 and TRBJ2-6; no clear D. Trimming stripped 3 bases from V and 3 bases from J, with 9 bases between. Germline V gives CDR1 MGHDK, CDR2 SYGVNS. The CDR3 spans 15 residues. The chain's CDR3 is CASSELGYGANVLTF. The CDR3 DNA reads TGTGCCAGCAGTGAGTTAGGGTATGGGGCCAACGTCCTGACTTTC. Filled out from reference TRBV25-1 and TRBJ2-6, the complete variable domain reads EADIYQTPRYLVIGTGKKITLECSQTMGHDKMYWYQQDPGMELHLIHYSYGVNSTEKGDLSSESTVSRIRTEHFPLTLESARPSHTSQYLCASSELGYGANVLTFGAGSRLTVL.

The chain uses TRBV20-1 and TRBJ2-4, with 11 bases identical to TRBD1. Trimming removed 1 base from V and 8 bases from J; junction bases left unmatched: 4. CDR3 length equals 14 residues. Per the germline V gene, CDR1 is DFQATT and CDR2 is SNEGSKA (reference sequence). CDR3 nucleotide sequence: TGCAGTGCTAGAGCCGGACAGGGGGCATACATTCAGTACTTC. Its protein is CSARAGQGAYIQYF.

This clonotype occurred many times. This chain uses TRBV20-1 with TRBJ2-5; no clear D gene. The CDR3 has 17 amino acids. Per the germline V gene, CDR1 is DFQATT and CDR2 is SNEGSKA (reference sequence). V gave up 7 bases and J gave up 0 bases, with 24 bases separating them. Here the CDR3 reads CSGSATSSNQYQETQYF. As DNA, the CDR3 is TGCAGTGGCAGCGCCACGTCCTCAAACCAGTACCAAGAGACCCAGTACTTC.

This clonotype was observed many times. The genes are TRBV29-1 and TRBJ2-3; no definite D call. The CDR3 is 13 amino acids. V was shortened by 6 bases and J by 2 bases, with 12 bases between the two germline ends. Germline CDR1 reads SQVTM; CDR2 reads ANQGSEA. The CDR3 DNA sequence: TGCAGCGTCCCTAGACCCGACACAGATACGCAGTATTTT. Its translation: CSVPRPDTDTQYF.

The chain uses TRBV5-1 and TRBJ2-1; possibly TRBD1 for D (6 bases). V lost 0 bases to trimming and J lost 4 bases, with 11 bases between them. Germline values: CDR1 SGHRS, CDR2 YFSETQ. This CDR3 has 15 residues. The CDR3 reads CASSLVTGAYNEQFF. CDR3 coding DNA: TGCGCCAGCAGCTTGGTGACAGGCGCGTACAATGAGCAGTTCTTC.

This clonotype came up many times. The chain recombines TRBV10-2 with TRBJ1-6; 10 nucleotides line up with TRBD1. CDR3 length: 16 residues. V lost 5 bases and J lost 10; bases outside the gene matches: 11. Germline V lookup: CDR1 WSHSY, CDR2 SAAADI. This CDR3 reads CASSQTGGRGVSPLHF. In DNA, the CDR3 is TGCGCCAGCAGTCAGACAGGGGGCCGAGGTGTCTCACCCCTCCACTTT.

This clonotype appeared a few times. The chain uses TRBV20-1 and TRBJ1-1; D gene ambiguous. Trimming took off 6 bases at V and 4 bases at J, with 18 bases between the two ends. The CDR3 loop spans 14 amino acids. Germline CDR1 DFQATT, CDR2 SNEGSKA (reference sequence). CDR3 sequence (DNA): TGCAGTGCCCCCTTTCTCGGTTCCACCACTGAAGCTTTCTTT. Translation gives CSAPFLGSTTEAFF.

This clonotype was picked up a small number of times. J is TRBJ2-3 and V is TRBV20-1, with a weak D call TRBD2 (5 bases). V lost 5 bases, J lost 6 bases, and 24 bases lay in between. CDR1 is DFQATT, CDR2 SNEGSKA, per germline (reference sequence). The length of the CDR3 is 16 residues. CDR3 sequence: CSAVQRGGLQVDTQYF. DNA for the CDR3: TGCAGTGCTGTCCAGAGAGGAGGTTTGCAGGTGGATACGCAGTATTTT.